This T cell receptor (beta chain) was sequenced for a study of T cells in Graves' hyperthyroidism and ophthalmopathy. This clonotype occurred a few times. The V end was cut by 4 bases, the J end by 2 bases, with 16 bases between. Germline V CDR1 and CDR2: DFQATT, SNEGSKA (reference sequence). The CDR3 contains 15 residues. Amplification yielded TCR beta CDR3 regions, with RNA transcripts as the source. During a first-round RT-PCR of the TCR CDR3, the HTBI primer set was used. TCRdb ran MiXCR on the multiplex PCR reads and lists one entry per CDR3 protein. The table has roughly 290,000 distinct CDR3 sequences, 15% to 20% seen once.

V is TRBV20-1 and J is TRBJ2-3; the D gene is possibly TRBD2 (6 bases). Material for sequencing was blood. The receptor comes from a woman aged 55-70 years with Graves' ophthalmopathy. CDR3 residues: CSANREVGDTDTQYF. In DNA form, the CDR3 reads TGCAGTGCTAATAGGGAGGTCGGAGACACAGATACGCAGTATTTT.